The rows below give T cell receptor beta chains drawn from one sample of a study of response to subunit inactivated influenza vaccine. MiXCR, applied by TCRdb to the RT-PCR reads, yields one record per CDR3 protein. The sample has about 700,000 distinct CDR3 sequences; roughly 13% are singletons. The source was PBMCs from blood, collected roughly 15 days before vaccination. The source of these receptors is a man over 45 who received an inactivated influenza vaccine. The CDR3 runs from the conserved cysteine through the conserved F or W. The D gene is left open where the match is weak. Rows may omit the clone size; those that give it use once, few, many or a size class.

>-|TRBV18|-|TRBJ2-2
CASSAGQANTGELFF
TGTGCCAGCTCAGCCGGACAAGCGAACACCGGGGAGCTGTTTTTT
>-|TRBV5-1|TRBD2|TRBJ2-7
CASSAGVAQRSYEQYF
TGCGCCAGCAGCGCGGGAGTTGCCCAACGATCCTACGAGCAGTACTTC
>few|TRBV27|-|TRBJ2-7
CASKDPLSYEQYF
TGTGCCAGCAAGGATCCCCTGTCCTACGAGCAGTACTTC
>few|TRBV25-1|-|TRBJ2-2
CASSEFQAIAGELFF
TGTGCCAGCAGTGAATTTCAAGCGATCGCCGGGGAGCTGTTTTTT
>-|TRBV5-4|TRBD1|TRBJ1-1
CASSPQGGPKKNTEAFF
TGTGCCAGCAGCCCCCAGGGGGGGCCCAAGAAGAACACTGAAGCTTTCTTT
>-|TRBV7-8|TRBD2|TRBJ2-5
CASSLTSGLQETQYF
TGTGCCAGCAGCCTTACTAGCGGACTACAAGAGACCCAGTACTTC
>-|TRBV7-3|TRBD2|TRBJ2-1
CASSPHEGLADYNEQFF
TGTGCCAGCAGCCCCCATGAGGGACTAGCAGACTACAATGAGCAGTTCTTC
>-|TRBV20-1|-|TRBJ2-7
CSARVARGFSYEQYF
TGCAGTGCTAGAGTTGCCAGGGGTTTTTCCTACGAGCAGTACTTC
>-|TRBV24-1|-|TRBJ1-3
CAPWREAGNTIYF
TGTGCCCCCTGGAGGGAGGCTGGAAACACCATATATTTT
>-|TRBV20-1|TRBD2|TRBJ2-3
CSGRAWTSGRFSTDTQYF
TGCAGTGGTAGAGCTTGGACTAGCGGGAGGTTTAGCACAGATACGCAGTATTTT
>few|TRBV20-1|-|TRBJ1-5
CSARGTARSQPQHF
TGCAGTGCTAGAGGGACAGCCCGTTCACAGCCCCAGCATTTT
>few|TRBV28|-|TRBJ2-2
CASSRPGAGPGELFF
TGTGCCAGCAGCAGACCAGGGGCGGGGCCCGGGGAGCTGTTTTTT
>few|TRBV12-3/TRBV12-4|-|TRBJ2-7
CASTFMAGLEQYF
TGTGCCAGCACCTTCATGGCCGGCCTCGAGCAGTACTTC
>many|TRBV7-2|-|TRBJ1-5
CASSLGTTRSNQPQHF
TGTGCCAGCAGTTTAGGTACAACGAGGAGCAATCAGCCCCAGCATTTT
>few|TRBV5-6|-|TRBJ2-3
CASSLGTEDTQYF
TGTGCCAGCAGCTTGGGAACAGAAGATACGCAGTATTTT
>few|TRBV6-5|-|TRBJ2-3
CASSYAGLRTDTQYF
TGTGCCAGCAGTTACGCGGGACTTCGCACAGATACGCAGTATTTT
>-|TRBV27|TRBD1|TRBJ2-5
CASSHETGIGETQYF
TGTGCCAGCAGCCACGAGACAGGGATTGGAGAGACCCAGTACTTC
>-|TRBV12-3/TRBV12-4|TRBD1|TRBJ1-5
CASSPSPGTGGINQPQHF
TGTGCCAGCAGCCCCAGCCCCGGGACAGGGGGCATCAATCAGCCCCAGCATTTT
>-|TRBV3-1|-|TRBJ1-5
CASSQDLTGLTPQHF
TGTGCCAGCAGCCAAGACTTAACAGGGTTGACGCCCCAGCATTTT
>many|TRBV12-3/TRBV12-4|TRBD2|TRBJ2-7
CASSTSGYEQYF
TGTGCCAGCAGTACTAGCGGGTACGAGCAGTACTTC
>-|TRBV28|TRBD2|TRBJ2-4
CASSLGGSYIQYF
TGTGCCAGCAGTTTAGGCGGGAGTTACATTCAGTACTTC
>-|TRBV10-3|-|TRBJ2-5
CAISESTREYQETQYF
TGTGCCATCAGTGAGTCCACCAGGGAGTACCAAGAGACCCAGTACTTC
>-|TRBV5-1|TRBD1|TRBJ2-5
CASSNDRGEQETQYF
TGCGCCAGCAGCAACGACAGGGGTGAGCAAGAGACCCAGTACTTC
>few|TRBV7-2|-|TRBJ1-5
CASSLVIQVQPQHF
TGTGCCAGCAGCTTAGTAATCCAGGTCCAGCCCCAGCATTTT
>few|TRBV20-1|-|TRBJ2-1
CSATLVEQFF
TGCAGTGCTACATTGGTTGAGCAGTTCTTC
>few|TRBV2|-|TRBJ2-1
CASSETRGIGDEQFF
TGTGCCAGCAGTGAAACACGGGGGATTGGCGATGAGCAGTTCTTC
>many|TRBV12-3/TRBV12-4|-|TRBJ2-5
CASSLRETQYF
TGTGCCAGCAGCTTGAGGGAGACCCAGTACTTC
>few|TRBV28|TRBD1|TRBJ2-2
CAGGTGNTGELFF
TGTGCCGGGGGGACAGGGAACACCGGGGAGCTGTTTTTT
>many|TRBV5-1|TRBD2|TRBJ2-3
CASSRTSGTDTQYF
TGCGCCAGCAGCCGTACTAGCGGGACAGATACGCAGTATTTT
>-|TRBV11-2|TRBD1|TRBJ2-3
CASSPDRASTDTQYF
TGTGCCAGCAGCCCCGACAGGGCCAGCACAGATACGCAGTATTTT
>few|TRBV12-3/TRBV12-4|-|TRBJ2-3
CASSSARDTQYF
TGTGCCAGCAGTTCTGCGAGAGATACGCAGTATTTT
>few|TRBV12-3/TRBV12-4|-|TRBJ1-2
CASSLRSPANYGYTF
TGTGCCAGCAGTTTAAGGTCTCCGGCTAACTATGGCTACACCTTC
>-|TRBV5-1|-|TRBJ1-1
CASSWTMNTEAFF
TGCGCCAGCAGCTGGACCATGAACACTGAAGCTTTCTTT
>few|TRBV5-1|TRBD1|TRBJ2-7
CASSPQNRGLYEQYF
TGCGCCAGCAGCCCCCAAAACAGGGGGCTGTACGAGCAGTACTTC
>-|TRBV7-9|-|TRBJ2-3
CASSSTDTDTQYF
TGTGCCAGCAGCTCGACTGACACAGATACGCAGTATTTT
>many|TRBV7-2|-|TRBJ2-2
CASGGGMYTGELFF
TGTGCCAGCGGGGGGGGCATGTACACCGGGGAGCTGTTTTTT
>few|TRBV7-2|-|TRBJ2-1
CASSSRGPGGNNEQFF
TGTGCCAGCAGCTCCCGCGGTCCCGGGGGAAACAATGAGCAGTTCTTC
>few|TRBV19|TRBD2|TRBJ2-1
CASSMEAGTVRTYNEQFF
TGTGCCAGTAGTATGGAAGCGGGGACGGTCCGCACCTACAATGAGCAGTTCTTC
>-|TRBV18|TRBD1|TRBJ2-7
CASSPVAGTGLYEQYF
TGTGCCAGCTCACCAGTTGCCGGGACAGGATTGTACGAGCAGTACTTC
>few|TRBV29-1|-|TRBJ2-1
CSGYRRGSNEQFF
TGCAGCGGATATAGGAGGGGGAGCAATGAGCAGTTCTTC
>once|TRBV27|TRBD1|TRBJ2-1
CASSSGTGGPNEQFF
TGTGCCAGCAGTTCCGGGACAGGGGGCCCCAATGAGCAGTTCTTC
>-|TRBV7-2|-|TRBJ2-7
CASTSGGGSYEQYF
TGTGCCAGCACCTCCGGTGGAGGGAGCTACGAGCAGTACTTC